This TCR beta chain was identified during a study of blood T cell repertoires in COVID-19. Study at large: Whether acute or convalescent, the COVID-19 samples came from the United States, Italy and Spain. PBMCs, B-cell-depleted T cells, or T cells were the source of the cDNA or gDNA that made up the material.

Source study methods: It was from reference gene primer amplification that nucleated cell counts were estimated. Profiled with immunoSEQ multiplex PCR; TCRdb holds only in-frame clones, not every one. That table supplies the V and J calls and clone size; D and trimming were determined from the DNA. The table shows more than 150,000 clones, with 70% to 85% occurring only once. The CDR3 sequence is 11 residues long. CDR1 is SEHNR and CDR2 is FQNEAQ in the germline V gene (reference sequence). The V gene end was trimmed by 4 bases and the J gene end by 7 bases; junction bases not matched to a gene: 0. The sequence was obtained from a woman between 50 and 59 years old with acute or convalescent COVID-19. The chain uses TRBV7-9 and TRBJ1-2; 7 nucleotides match TRBD1. The sample was peripheral blood. The CDR3 loop reads CASSYRGGYTF. Written as DNA, the CDR3 is TGTGCCAGCAGCTACAGGGGTGGCTACACCTTC.